This TCR beta chain was sequenced in a study of neurological immune-mediated disorders. TCRdb processed the 5' RACE reads anew with MiXCR; each CDR3 protein has one entry. The sample carries 15,000 to 20,000 distinct CDR3 sequences, about 22% recorded once. This clonotype is medium-sized. The V gene lost 6 bases and the J gene lost 5 bases, with 14 bases spanning the gap. The CDR3 extends over 13 amino acids. Germline CDR1 MNHNY, CDR2 SVGAGI (reference sequence). The receptor was derived from a man in his forties or fifties in good health. This rearrangement joins TRBV6-6 to TRBJ2-7, with D possibly TRBD1 on 7 matching bases. Material: PBMCs. This CDR3 reads CASSPGGWHEQYF. The CDR3 coding sequence is TGTGCCAGCAGCCCAGGGGGGTGGCACGAGCAGTACTTC.